Detailed here is one T cell receptor (beta chain). The antigen is not known. The CDR3 runs to 11 residues. V gave up 4 bases and J gave up 3 bases, with 6 bases separating them. Germline V lookup: CDR1 DFQATT, CDR2 SNEGSKA (reference sequence). This sample stems from a study of T cell responses to AZD1222 COVID-19 vaccine. Study-wide results and limits: Dominant at 160-218 and 743-854, vaccine-associated CD4 TCRs also spanned spike. The sample set comprised mostly white British donors with more females, and clonal diversity was possibly underestimated. Nearly half of the spike-specific TCRs reportedly recognize variant regions that carry no mutations.

Libraries were prepared by immunoSEQ multiplex PCR; TCRdb keeps only in-frame clonotypes and omits some of them. This table holds about 170,000 clones, around 89% found once. The chain couples TRBV20-1 to TRBJ1-2, with D unresolved. The clonotype comes from an adult in good health. Material: peripheral blood, obtained on day 0 of AZD1222 vaccination. The CDR3 bases are TGCAGTGCTAAGGTTGACTATGGCTACACCTTC. Translated: CSAKVDYGYTF.